This passage covers 9 T cell receptor beta chains from one sample sequenced in a study of T cells in women clearing cervical HPV infection. Produced via immunoSEQ multiplex PCR; TCRdb's table is partial and in-frame only. The sample table includes tens of thousands of clones. The sample was blood buffy coat. All receptors come from a woman between 18 and 70 years old with a cervical HPV16 infection that either progressed to CIN3+ or cleared (not recorded which).

Comment on this clone: The missing CDR3 end, 3 residues past where the read stops, is filled in from the germline J gene. The chain uses TRBV11-3 and TRBJ1-4, with TRBD1 matching 8 bases. The length of the CDR3 is 15 residues. Germline V gives CDR1 SGHNT, CDR2 YENEEA. Trimming removed 1 base from V and 8 bases from J; junction bases left unmatched: 6. The part of the CDR3 DNA that was read is TGTGCCAGCAGCTTAGCAGGGACAGGAGACGAAAAA. Its translation is CASSLAGTGDEK. The entire CDR3 reads CASSLAGTGDEKLFF.

On this clone: The CDR3 extends 3 residues past the end of the read, so its final part is completed from the germline J gene. V usage is TRBV5-1 and J usage is TRBJ2-7; TRBD2 aligns across 10 bases. This CDR3 comprises 15 residues. Germline V gene data show CDR1 as SGHRS and CDR2 as YFSETQ. V trimming: 1 base; J trimming: 0 bases; junction bases outside the gene matches: 1. The covered CDR3 bases are TGCGCCAGCAGCTTGCTAGCGGGAGTCTCCTACGAG. The encoded protein is CASSLLAGVSYE. The full-length CDR3 reads as CASSLLAGVSYEQYF.

Details on this clone: The CDR3 end is not reached by the read, which stops 3 residues before it; the germline J gene fills it in. The V call is TRBV12-3 or TRBV12-4, the J call TRBJ2-4; TRBD2 might be the D (6 bases). V was clipped by 8 bases and J by 1 base, with 15 bases between them. The CDR3 loop spans 15 amino acids. The CDR3: CASSPGVMAKNIQYF. Partial CDR3 DNA: TGTGCCAGCTCTCCGGGGGTGATGGCCAAAAACATT.

On this clone: The read comes to an end 3 residues before the CDR3 does, leaving the germline J gene to fill in the end. The genes are TRBV30 and TRBJ2-3; TRBD1 might be the D (6 bases). In germline, CDR1 is GTSNPN, CDR2 SVGIG (reference sequence). Trimming took off 0 bases at V and 8 bases at J, with 6 bases between the two ends. The length of the CDR3 is 11 residues. The CDR3 region is CAWSVGGTQYF. The CDR3 DNA, read in part, is TGTGCCTGGAGTGTAGGGGGTACG.

Comment on this clone: With the read ending 3 residues before the CDR3 end, the germline J gene is used to fill in that end. V usage is TRBV5-4 and J usage is TRBJ2-2; TRBD1 matches at 8 bases. V trimming: 1 base; J trimming: 4 bases; junction bases outside the gene matches: 3. The germline V gene has CDR1 SGHNT and CDR2 YYREEE (reference sequence). The CDR3 contains 15 residues. CDR3 protein: CASSLRTGTTGELFF. Partial CDR3 DNA: TGTGCCAGCAGCTTGAGGACAGGGACCACCGGGGAG.

About this clone itself: The CDR3 goes on 3 residues after the read ends, and that part is filled in from the germline J gene. The chain is built from TRBV19 and TRBJ2-3; TRBD1 agrees at 11 bases. The germline CDR1 and CDR2 sequences are LNHDA and SQIVND (reference sequence). This CDR3 has 14 amino acids. CDR3 loop: CASSPGQGGQPQYF. The CDR3 bases that were read are TGTGCCAGTTCGCCGGGACAGGGGGGTCAGCCG.

As regards this clone: The observed sequence ends 3 residues before the CDR3 terminus, with the missing tail filled in from the germline J gene. J is TRBJ2-3 and V is TRBV20-1; TRBD2 agrees at 9 bases. The V gene's germline CDR1 is DFQATT and CDR2 SNEGSKA (reference sequence). J gave up 2 bases and V 3 bases, and 6 bases lay outside the gene matches. This CDR3 comprises 15 residues. CDR3 residues: CSARIPSGVTDTQYF. The DNA read from the CDR3 is TGCAGTGCTAGGATCCCTAGCGGGGTCACAGATACG.

Points on this clone: The read terminates 3 residues before the CDR3 end, so the remaining end is supplied by the germline J gene. V and J are TRBV30 and TRBJ2-3, with 8 bases that match TRBD2. The CDR3 is 14 residues long. V lost 5 bases to trimming and J lost 5 bases; unmatched junction nucleotides: 9. Germline CDR1 reads GTSNPN; CDR2 reads SVGIG (reference sequence). CDR3 DNA (partial): TGTGCCTGGGTTAACGGGGGGGGGTTAGATACG. Translated, it gives CAWVNGGGLDT. The entire CDR3 is CAWVNGGGLDTQYF.

Comments on this clone: The CDR3 end is not reached by the read, which stops 3 residues before it; the germline J gene fills it in. The chain links TRBV5-1 to TRBJ2-3, with TRBD1 identical over 9 bases. The germline V gene has CDR1 SGHRS and CDR2 YFSETQ. The V and J ends lost 4 bases and 2 bases, in that order; junction bases with no gene match: 8. The CDR3 length is 16 residues. The DNA read from the CDR3 is TGCGCCAGCAGCCGAACCCCACAGGGGGCCACAGATACG. Translation: CASSRTPQGATDT. The whole CDR3 is CASSRTPQGATDTQYF.